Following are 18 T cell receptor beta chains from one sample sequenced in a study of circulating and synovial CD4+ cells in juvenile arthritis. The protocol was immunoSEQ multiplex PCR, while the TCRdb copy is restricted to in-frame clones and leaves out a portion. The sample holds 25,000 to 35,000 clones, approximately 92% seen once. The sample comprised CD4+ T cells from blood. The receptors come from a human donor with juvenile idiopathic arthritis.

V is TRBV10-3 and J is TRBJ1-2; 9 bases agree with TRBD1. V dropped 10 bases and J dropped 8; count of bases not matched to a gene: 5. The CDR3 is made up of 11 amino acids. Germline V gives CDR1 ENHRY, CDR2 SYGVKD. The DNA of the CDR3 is TGTGCCACGGGACAGGGCGACGGCTACACCTTC. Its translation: CATGQGDGYTF.

The CDR3 reads CASSEPGCSLHEQYF. The CDR3 region has the DNA TGTGCCAGCAGTGAGCCAGGCTGCTCGCTCCACGAGCAGTACTTC. This chain links TRBV6-4 with TRBJ2-7; no firm D call. Germline V gene lookup returns CDR1 MRHNA and CDR2 SNTAGT. V was pared by 3 bases and J by 5 bases, with 17 bases between. The CDR3 sequence is 15 residues long.

The CDR3 reads CASSQGLAIGSYEQYF. CDR3 coding DNA: TGCGCCAGCAGCCAGGGACTAGCAATAGGATCCTACGAGCAGTACTTC. The rearrangement joins TRBV4-1 to TRBJ2-5; the match to TRBD2 covers 9 bases. The J call may not be correct, given that the DNA end is closer to TRBJ2-7. CDR1 is MGHRA and CDR2 is YSYEKL in the germline V gene. The CDR3 has 16 residues.

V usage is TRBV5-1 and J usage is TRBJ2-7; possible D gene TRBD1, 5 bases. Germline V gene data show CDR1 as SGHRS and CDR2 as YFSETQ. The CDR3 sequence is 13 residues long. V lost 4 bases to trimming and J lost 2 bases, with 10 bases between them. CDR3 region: CASSTDSTYEQYF. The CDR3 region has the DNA TGCGCCAGCAGCACTGACAGCACCTACGAGCAGTACTTC.

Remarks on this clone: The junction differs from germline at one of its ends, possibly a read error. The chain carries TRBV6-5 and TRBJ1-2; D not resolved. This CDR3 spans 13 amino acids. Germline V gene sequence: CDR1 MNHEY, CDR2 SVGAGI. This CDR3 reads CASAQREDYGYTF. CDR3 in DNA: TGTGCCAGCGCGCAGAGGGAGGACTACGGCTACACCTTC.

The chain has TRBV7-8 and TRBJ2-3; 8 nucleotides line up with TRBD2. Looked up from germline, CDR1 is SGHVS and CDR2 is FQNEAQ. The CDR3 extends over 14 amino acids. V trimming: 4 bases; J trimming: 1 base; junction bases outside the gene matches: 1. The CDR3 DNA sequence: TGTGCCAGCAGCTCGGGGGGGGGCACAGATACGCAGTATTTT. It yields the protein CASSSGGGTDTQYF.

The CDR3 sequence is CASSPPSGYNEQFF. The CDR3 DNA sequence: TGTGCCAGCTCACCCCCTAGCGGATACAATGAGCAGTTCTTC. The chain joins TRBV18 to TRBJ2-1; 7 bases match TRBD2. The germline gives CDR1 KGHSH, CDR2 LQKENI. V was clipped by 3 bases and J by 4 bases; unmatched bases: 3. The CDR3 consists of 14 residues.

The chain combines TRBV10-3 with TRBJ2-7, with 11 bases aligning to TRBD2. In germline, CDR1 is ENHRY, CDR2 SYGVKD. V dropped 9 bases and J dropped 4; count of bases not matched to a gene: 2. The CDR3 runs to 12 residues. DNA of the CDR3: TGTGCCATGCTAGCGGGAGGTTACGAGCAGTACTTC. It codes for CAMLAGGYEQYF.

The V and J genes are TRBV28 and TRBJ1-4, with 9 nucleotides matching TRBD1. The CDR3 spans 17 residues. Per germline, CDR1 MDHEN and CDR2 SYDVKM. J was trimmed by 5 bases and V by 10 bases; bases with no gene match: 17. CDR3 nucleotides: TGTGCCACCATCTCATCACCACAGGGGGCCTTAAATGAAAAACTGTTTTTT. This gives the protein CATISSPQGALNEKLFF.

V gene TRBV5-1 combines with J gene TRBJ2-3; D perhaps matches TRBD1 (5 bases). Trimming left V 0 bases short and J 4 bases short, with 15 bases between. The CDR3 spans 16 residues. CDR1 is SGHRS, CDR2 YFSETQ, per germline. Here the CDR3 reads CASSLVRLGQPDTQYF. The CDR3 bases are TGCGCCAGCAGCTTGGTCAGGTTGGGGCAACCAGATACGCAGTATTTT.

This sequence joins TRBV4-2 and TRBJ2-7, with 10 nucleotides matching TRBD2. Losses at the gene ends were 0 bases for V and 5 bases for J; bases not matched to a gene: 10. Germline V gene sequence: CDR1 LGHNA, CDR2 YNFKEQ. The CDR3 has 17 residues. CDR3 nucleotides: TGTGCCAGCAGCCAAGATAAGGGGAGCGGGAGGGCGAACGAGCAGTACTTC. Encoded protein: CASSQDKGSGRANEQYF.

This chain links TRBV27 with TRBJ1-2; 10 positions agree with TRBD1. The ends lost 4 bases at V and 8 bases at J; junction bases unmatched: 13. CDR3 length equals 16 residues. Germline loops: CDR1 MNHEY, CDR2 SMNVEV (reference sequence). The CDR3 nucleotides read TGTGCCAGCAGTTCACCGGGACAGGGGCTAGTGGGGGGCTACACCTTC. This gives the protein CASSSPGQGLVGGYTF.

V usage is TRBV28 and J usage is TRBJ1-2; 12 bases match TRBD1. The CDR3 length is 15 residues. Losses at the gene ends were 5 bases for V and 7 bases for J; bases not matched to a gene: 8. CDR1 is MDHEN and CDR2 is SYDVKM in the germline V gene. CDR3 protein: CASSAPGQGALGYTF. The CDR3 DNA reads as TGTGCCAGCAGTGCCCCGGGACAGGGGGCGCTTGGCTACACCTTC.

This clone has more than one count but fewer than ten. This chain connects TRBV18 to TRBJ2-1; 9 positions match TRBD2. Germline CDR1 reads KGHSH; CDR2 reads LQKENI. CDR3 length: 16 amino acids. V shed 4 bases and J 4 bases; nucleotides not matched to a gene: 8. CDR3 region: CASSHDLSGGYNEQFF. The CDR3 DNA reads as TGTGCCAGCTCACACGACCTTAGCGGGGGTTACAATGAGCAGTTCTTC.

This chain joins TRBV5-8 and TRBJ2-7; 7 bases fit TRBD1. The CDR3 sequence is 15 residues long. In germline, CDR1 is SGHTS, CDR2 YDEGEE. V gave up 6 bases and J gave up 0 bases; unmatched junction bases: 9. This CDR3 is CASTVTTGSSYEQYF. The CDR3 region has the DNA TGTGCCAGCACCGTTACGACAGGGAGCTCCTACGAGCAGTACTTC.

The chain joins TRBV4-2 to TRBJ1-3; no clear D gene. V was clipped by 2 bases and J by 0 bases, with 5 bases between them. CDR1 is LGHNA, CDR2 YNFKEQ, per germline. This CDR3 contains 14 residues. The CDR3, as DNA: TGTGCCAGCAGCCAAAGAGACTCTGGAAACACCATATATTTT. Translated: CASSQRDSGNTIYF.

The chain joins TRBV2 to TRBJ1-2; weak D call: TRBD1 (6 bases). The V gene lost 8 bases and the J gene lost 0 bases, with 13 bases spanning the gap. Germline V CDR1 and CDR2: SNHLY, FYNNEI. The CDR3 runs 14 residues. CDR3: CASSIRGANYGYTF. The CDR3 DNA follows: TGTGCCAGCTCCATCAGGGGAGCTAACTATGGCTACACCTTC.

CDR3 DNA: TGTGCCAGCAACAGGGCGACTGAAGCTTTCTTT. Its protein product is CASNRATEAFF. The chain is built from TRBV6-1 and TRBJ1-1, with TRBD1 as a possible D gene (6 bases). This CDR3 has 11 residues. Germline V gene sequence: CDR1 MNHNS, CDR2 SASEGT. Trimming cost V 7 bases and J 5 bases, with 8 bases left between them.